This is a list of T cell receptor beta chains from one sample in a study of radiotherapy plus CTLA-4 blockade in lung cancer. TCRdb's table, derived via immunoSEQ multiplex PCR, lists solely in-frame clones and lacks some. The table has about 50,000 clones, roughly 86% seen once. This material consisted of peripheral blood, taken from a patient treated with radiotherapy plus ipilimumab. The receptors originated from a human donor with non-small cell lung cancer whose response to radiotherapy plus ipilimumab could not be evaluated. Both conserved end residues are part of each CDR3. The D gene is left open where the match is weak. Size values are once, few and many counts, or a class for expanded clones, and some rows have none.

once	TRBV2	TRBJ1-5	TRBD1	CASTTGTGLSNQPQHF	TGTGCCAGCACAACCGGGACAGGGTTGAGCAATCAGCCCCAGCATTTT
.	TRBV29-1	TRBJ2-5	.	CSVQGGIRETQYF	TGCAGCGTCCAAGGAGGAATCCGGGAGACCCAGTACTTC
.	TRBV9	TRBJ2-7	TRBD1	CASSPSTGTTYEQYF	TGTGCCAGCAGCCCGTCGACAGGGACCACCTACGAGCAGTACTTC
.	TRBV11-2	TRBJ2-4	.	CASTNRVAKNIQYF	TGTGCCAGCACAAACAGGGTGGCCAAAAACATTCAGTACTTC
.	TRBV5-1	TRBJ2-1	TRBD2	CASSLGGLAGGAYNEQFF	TGCGCCAGCAGCTTGGGGGGACTAGCGGGAGGGGCCTACAATGAGCAGTTCTTC
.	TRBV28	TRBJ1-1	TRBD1	CASSGDRANTEAFF	TGTGCCAGCAGTGGGGACAGGGCAAACACTGAAGCTTTCTTT
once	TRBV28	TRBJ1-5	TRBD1	CASSLLDRGYDSNQPQHF	TGTGCCAGCAGTTTATTGGACAGGGGATACGATAGCAATCAGCCCCAGCATTTT
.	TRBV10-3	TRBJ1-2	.	CAISEGVVTDGYTF	TGTGCCATCAGTGAGGGAGTAGTAACCGATGGCTACACCTTC
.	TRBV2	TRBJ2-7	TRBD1	CASSSPGTGDTYEQYF	TGTGCCAGCAGCTCTCCCGGGACAGGGGATACCTACGAGCAGTACTTC
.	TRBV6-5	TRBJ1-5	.	CASSTLRERHQPQHF	TGTGCCAGCAGCACCTTACGGGAAAGGCATCAGCCCCAGCATTTT
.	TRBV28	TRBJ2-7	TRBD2	CASSGASGLLNEQYF	TGTGCCAGCAGTGGGGCTAGCGGACTCCTGAACGAGCAGTACTTC
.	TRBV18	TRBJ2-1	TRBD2	CASLPGLAAYNEQFF	TGTGCCAGCCTACCGGGACTAGCGGCATACAATGAGCAGTTCTTC
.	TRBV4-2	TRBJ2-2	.	CASSQGFGNTGELFF	TGTGCCAGCAGCCAAGGTTTCGGGAACACCGGGGAGCTGTTTTTT
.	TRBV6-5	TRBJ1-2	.	CASSYGGQPYGYTF	TGTGCCAGCAGTTACGGTGGACAGCCCTATGGCTACACCTTC
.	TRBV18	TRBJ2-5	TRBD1	CASSPDPRPGQGTKTQYF	TGTGCCAGCTCACCGGACCCAAGACCGGGACAGGGGACGAAGACCCAGTACTTC
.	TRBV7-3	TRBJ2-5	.	CASAQGGAKTQYF	TGTGCCAGCGCCCAAGGGGGAGCCAAGACCCAGTACTTC
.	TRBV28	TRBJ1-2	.	CASSSTANYGYTF	TGTGCCAGCAGTTCGACTGCTAACTATGGCTACACCTTC
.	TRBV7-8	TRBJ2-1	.	CASSHTGSVAEQFF	TGTGCCAGCAGCCACACCGGGTCCGTGGCCGAGCAGTTCTTC
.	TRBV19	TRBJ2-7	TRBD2	CASSQGGGPINEQYF	TGTGCCAGTAGTCAAGGCGGGGGGCCCATCAACGAGCAGTACTTC
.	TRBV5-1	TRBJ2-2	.	CASSFDGRELFF	TGCGCCAGCAGCTTTGATGGCCGGGAGCTGTTTTTT
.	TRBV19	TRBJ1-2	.	CASKGDFYGYTF	TGTGCCAGTAAAGGGGACTTCTATGGCTACACCTTC
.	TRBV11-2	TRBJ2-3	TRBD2	CASRIREVGTDTQYF	TGTGCCAGCAGGATTCGGGAGGTGGGCACAGATACGCAGTATTTT
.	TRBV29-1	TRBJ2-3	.	CSAGTDYTDTQYF	TGCAGCGCCGGGACGGACTACACAGATACGCAGTATTTT
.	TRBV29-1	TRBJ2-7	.	CSATGTTFYEQYF	TGCAGCGCGACCGGGACAACGTTTTACGAGCAGTACTTC
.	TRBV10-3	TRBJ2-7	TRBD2	CATGSGLAGTYEQYF	TGTGCCACCGGTTCCGGACTAGCGGGAACCTACGAGCAGTACTTC
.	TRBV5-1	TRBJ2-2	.	CASISPQTGELFF	TGCGCCAGCATATCCCCACAAACCGGGGAGCTGTTTTTT
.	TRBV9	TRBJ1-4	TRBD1	CASSPHRDRGEKLFF	TGTGCCAGCAGCCCCCACCGGGACAGGGGCGAAAAACTGTTTTTT
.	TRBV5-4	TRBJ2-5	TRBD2	CASSLRSGGPETQYF	TGTGCCAGCAGCTTGCGTAGCGGGGGGCCAGAGACCCAGTACTTC
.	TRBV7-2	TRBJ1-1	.	CASSSPRRGDEAFF	TGTGCCAGCAGCTCCCCCCGTAGGGGTGATGAAGCTTTCTTT
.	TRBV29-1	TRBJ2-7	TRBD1	CSVEYSGQGDPYEQYF	TGCAGCGTTGAGTATTCTGGGCAGGGGGACCCCTACGAGCAGTACTTC
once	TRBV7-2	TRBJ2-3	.	CASSFSEGADTQYF	TGTGCCAGCAGCTTTTCCGAAGGAGCAGATACGCAGTATTTT
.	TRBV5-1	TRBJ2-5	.	CASSREQGRETQYF	TGCGCCAGCAGCAGGGAACAGGGAAGGGAGACCCAGTACTTC
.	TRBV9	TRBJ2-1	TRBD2	CASSVGGGLAANEQFF	TGTGCCAGCAGCGTAGGTGGCGGACTAGCGGCGAATGAGCAGTTCTTC
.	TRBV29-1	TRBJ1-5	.	CSAWNAADLYSNQPQHF	TGCAGCGCTTGGAACGCGGCAGACTTATATAGCAATCAGCCCCAGCATTTT
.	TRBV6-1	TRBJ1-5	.	CASSDLSLWGGGNQPQHF	TGTGCCAGCAGTGACCTCTCACTTTGGGGGGGAGGCAATCAGCCCCAGCATTTT
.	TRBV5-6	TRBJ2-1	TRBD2	CASSLVLADYNEQFF	TGTGCCAGCAGCTTGGTACTAGCGGATTACAATGAGCAGTTCTTC
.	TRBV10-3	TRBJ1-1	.	CAISDRRETEAFF	TGTGCCATCAGTGACCGTCGGGAGACTGAAGCTTTCTTT
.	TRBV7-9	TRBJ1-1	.	CASSFYRDLETEAFF	TGTGCCAGCAGCTTTTACAGAGATTTAGAGACTGAAGCTTTCTTT
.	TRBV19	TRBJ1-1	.	CASSSRGRVAEAFF	TGTGCCAGTAGTAGCAGGGGAAGAGTCGCTGAAGCTTTCTTT
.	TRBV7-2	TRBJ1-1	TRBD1	CASRPPATGPTEAFF	TGTGCCAGCAGACCGCCGGCGACAGGGCCCACTGAAGCTTTCTTT
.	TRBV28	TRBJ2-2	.	CASSLQGGSGELFF	TGTGCCAGCAGTTTACAGGGCGGCTCCGGGGAGCTGTTTTTT
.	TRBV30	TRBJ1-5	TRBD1	CAWKGTGSQPQHF	TGTGCCTGGAAGGGGACAGGGTCACAGCCCCAGCATTTT
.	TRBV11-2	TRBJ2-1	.	CASSSGTSYSYNEQFF	TGTGCCAGCAGCTCCGGGACTTCCTACTCCTACAATGAGCAGTTCTTC
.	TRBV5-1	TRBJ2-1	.	CASSWEAIYNEQFF	TGCGCCAGCAGCTGGGAGGCTATATACAATGAGCAGTTCTTC
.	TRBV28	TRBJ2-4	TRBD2	CASRNSGRSGVAKNIQYF	TGTGCCAGCAGAAATAGCGGGAGGAGTGGCGTAGCCAAAAACATTCAGTACTTC
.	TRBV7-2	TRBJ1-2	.	CASSLGPTYGYTF	TGTGCCAGCAGCTTAGGGCCAACATATGGCTACACCTTC
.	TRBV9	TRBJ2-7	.	CASSPPARYEQYF	TGTGCCAGCAGCCCTCCCGCGAGATACGAGCAGTACTTC
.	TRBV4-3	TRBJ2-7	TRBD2	CASSQERLAGQYF	TGCGCCAGCAGCCAGGAGAGACTAGCGGGCCAGTACTTC
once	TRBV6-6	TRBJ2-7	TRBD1	CASSKQGNYEQYF	TGTGCCAGCAGCAAACAGGGGAACTACGAGCAGTACTTC
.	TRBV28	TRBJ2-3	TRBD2	CASSPGLAGGRDTQYF	TGTGCCAGCAGCCCTGGACTAGCGGGAGGGCGAGATACGCAGTATTTT
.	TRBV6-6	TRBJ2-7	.	CASIGEDSDTYEQYF	TGTGCCAGCATAGGTGAGGACAGTGATACCTACGAGCAGTACTTC
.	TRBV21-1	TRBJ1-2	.	CASSKRGSYGYTF	TGTGCCAGCAGCAAACGAGGGTCCTATGGCTACACCTTC
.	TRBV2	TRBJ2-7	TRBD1	CARDRDDRYEQYF	TGTGCCAGGGACAGGGATGATCGCTACGAGCAGTACTTC
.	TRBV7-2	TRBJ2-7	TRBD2	CASSLTPGLAGYYEQYF	TGTGCCAGCAGCCTTACACCGGGACTAGCGGGTTACTACGAGCAGTACTTC
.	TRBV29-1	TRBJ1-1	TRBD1	CSVSQTGMNTEAFF	TGCAGCGTTTCCCAGACAGGGATGAACACTGAAGCTTTCTTT
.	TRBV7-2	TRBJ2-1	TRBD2	CASSPGTSGLNEQFF	TGTGCCAGCAGCCCCGGGACTAGCGGACTCAATGAGCAGTTCTTC
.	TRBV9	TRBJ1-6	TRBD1	CASSVGQGNSPLHF	TGTGCCAGCAGCGTAGGACAGGGTAACTCACCCCTCCACTTT
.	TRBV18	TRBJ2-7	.	CASSPGQNYEQYF	TGTGCCAGCTCACCGGGACAAAATTACGAGCAGTACTTC